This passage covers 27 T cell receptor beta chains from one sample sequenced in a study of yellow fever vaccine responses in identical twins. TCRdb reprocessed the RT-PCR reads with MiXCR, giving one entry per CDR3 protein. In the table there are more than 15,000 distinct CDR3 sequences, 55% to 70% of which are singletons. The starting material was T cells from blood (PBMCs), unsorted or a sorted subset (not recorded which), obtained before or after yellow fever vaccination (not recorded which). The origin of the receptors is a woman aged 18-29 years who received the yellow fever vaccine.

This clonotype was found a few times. CDR3 sequence (DNA): TGTGCCAGCAGCCGGAAAGGCACGCAGATTGGTTACAATGAGCAGTTCTTC. Protein product: CASSRKGTQIGYNEQFF. The chain links TRBV7-9 to TRBJ2-1, with no clear D. The V end lost 5 bases, the J end lost 4 bases, and 21 bases lay between the germline ends. CDR1 is SEHNR, CDR2 FQNEAQ, per germline (reference sequence). CDR3 length equals 17 residues.

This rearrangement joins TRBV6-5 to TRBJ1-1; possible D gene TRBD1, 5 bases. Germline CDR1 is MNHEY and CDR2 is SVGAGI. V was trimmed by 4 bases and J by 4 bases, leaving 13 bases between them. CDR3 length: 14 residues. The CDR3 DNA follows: TGTGCCAGCAGTTTAGAAGGGACGGGCACTGAAGCTTTCTTT. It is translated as CASSLEGTGTEAFF.

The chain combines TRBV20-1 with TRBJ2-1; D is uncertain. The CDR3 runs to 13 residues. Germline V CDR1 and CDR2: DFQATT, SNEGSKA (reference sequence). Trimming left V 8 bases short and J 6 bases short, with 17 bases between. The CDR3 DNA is TGCAGTCCAAACGGGCCGAATGGCAATGAGCAGTTCTTC. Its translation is CSPNGPNGNEQFF.

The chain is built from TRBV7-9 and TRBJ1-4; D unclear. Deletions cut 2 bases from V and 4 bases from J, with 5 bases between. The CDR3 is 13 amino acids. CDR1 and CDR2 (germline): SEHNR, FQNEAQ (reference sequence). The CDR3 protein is CASSLQLNEKLFF. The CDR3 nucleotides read TGTGCCAGCAGCTTACAGCTTAATGAAAAACTGTTTTTT.

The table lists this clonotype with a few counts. The CDR3 sequence is CASSPSAGWTGNTIYF. CDR3 DNA: TGTGCCAGCTCGCCCTCCGCAGGGTGGACTGGAAACACCATATATTTT. The rearrangement uses TRBV18 and TRBJ1-3; a weak D match, TRBD1 (5 bases). The CDR3 has 16 amino acids. Trimming took 6 bases from V and 2 from J, leaving 17 bases between them. Germline V gives CDR1 KGHSH, CDR2 LQKENI.

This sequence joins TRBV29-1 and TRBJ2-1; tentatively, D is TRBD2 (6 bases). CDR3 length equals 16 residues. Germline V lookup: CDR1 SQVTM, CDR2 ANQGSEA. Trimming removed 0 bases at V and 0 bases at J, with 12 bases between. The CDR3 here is CSVEDGRKVSYNEQFF. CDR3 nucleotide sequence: TGCAGCGTTGAAGATGGGAGGAAGGTCTCCTACAATGAGCAGTTCTTC.

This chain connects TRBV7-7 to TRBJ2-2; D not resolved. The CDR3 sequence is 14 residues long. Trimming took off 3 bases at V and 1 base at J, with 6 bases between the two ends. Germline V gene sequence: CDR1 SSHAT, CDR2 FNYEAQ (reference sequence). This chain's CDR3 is CASSFVENTGELFF. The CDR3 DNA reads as TGTGCCAGCAGCTTTGTCGAGAACACCGGGGAGCTGTTTTTT.

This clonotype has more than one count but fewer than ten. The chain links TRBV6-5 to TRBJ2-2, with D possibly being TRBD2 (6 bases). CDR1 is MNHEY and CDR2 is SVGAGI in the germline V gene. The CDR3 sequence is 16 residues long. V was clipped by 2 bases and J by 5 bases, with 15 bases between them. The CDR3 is CASSYLPGGRTGELFF. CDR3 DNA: TGTGCCAGCAGTTACCTCCCCGGGGGACGAACCGGGGAGCTGTTTTTT.

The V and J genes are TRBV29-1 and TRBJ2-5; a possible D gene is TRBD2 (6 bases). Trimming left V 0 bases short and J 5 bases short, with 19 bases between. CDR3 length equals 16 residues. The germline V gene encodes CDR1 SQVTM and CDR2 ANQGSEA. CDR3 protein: CSVEDLGGQGRETQYF. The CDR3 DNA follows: TGCAGCGTTGAAGATCTTGGAGGGCAGGGAAGGGAGACCCAGTACTTC.

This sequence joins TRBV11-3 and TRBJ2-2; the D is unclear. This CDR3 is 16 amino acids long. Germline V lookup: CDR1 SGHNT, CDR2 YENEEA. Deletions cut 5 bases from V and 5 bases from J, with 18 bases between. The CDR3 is CASSGRTRVITGELFF. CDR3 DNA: TGTGCCAGCAGCGGCAGGACCCGTGTTATTACCGGGGAGCTGTTTTTT.

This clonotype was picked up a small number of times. The CDR3, as DNA: TGCAGCGTTGCCCCGGGCCAAGAGACCCAGTACTTC. Amino acid sequence: CSVAPGQETQYF. The chain couples TRBV29-1 to TRBJ2-5; no clear D gene. Germline-derived CDR1 and CDR2 are SQVTM and ANQGSEA. V lost 4 bases, J lost 1 base, and 7 bases lay in between. The CDR3 is 12 residues long.

The CDR3 reads CSVGSGTYEQYF. DNA for the CDR3: TGCAGCGTCGGAAGTGGGACCTACGAGCAGTACTTC. The V and J genes are TRBV29-1 and TRBJ2-7; D gene ambiguous. V shed 6 bases and J shed 2 bases, with 11 bases lying between them. There are 12 residues in the CDR3. Germline CDR1 is SQVTM and CDR2 is ANQGSEA.

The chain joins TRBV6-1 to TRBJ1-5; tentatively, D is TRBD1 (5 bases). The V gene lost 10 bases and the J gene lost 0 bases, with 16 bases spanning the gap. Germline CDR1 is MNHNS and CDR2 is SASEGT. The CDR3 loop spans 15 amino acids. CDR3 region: CATKTDSNSNQPQHF. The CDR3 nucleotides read TGTGCCACTAAAACAGACAGCAATAGCAATCAGCCCCAGCATTTT.

This CDR3 reads CSARAQSEAFF. CDR3 DNA sequence: TGCAGTGCTAGGGCCCAGTCCGAAGCTTTCTTT. The chain couples TRBV20-1 to TRBJ1-1; D uncertain. Germline CDR1 reads DFQATT; CDR2 reads SNEGSKA (reference sequence). The CDR3 has 11 amino acids. V was pared by 3 bases and J by 8 bases, with 10 bases between.

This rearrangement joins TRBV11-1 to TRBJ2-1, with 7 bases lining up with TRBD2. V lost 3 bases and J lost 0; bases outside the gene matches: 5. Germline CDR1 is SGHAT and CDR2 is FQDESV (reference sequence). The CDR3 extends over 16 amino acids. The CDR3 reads CASSFRGVSSYNEQFF. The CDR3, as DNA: TGTGCCAGCAGCTTCCGGGGGGTAAGCTCCTACAATGAGCAGTTCTTC.

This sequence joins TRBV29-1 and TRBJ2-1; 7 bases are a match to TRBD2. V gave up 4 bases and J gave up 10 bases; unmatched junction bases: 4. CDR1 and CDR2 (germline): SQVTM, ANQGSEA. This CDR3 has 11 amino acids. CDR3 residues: CSVAPGLEQFF. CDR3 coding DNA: TGCAGCGTTGCCCCGGGACTAGAGCAGTTCTTC.

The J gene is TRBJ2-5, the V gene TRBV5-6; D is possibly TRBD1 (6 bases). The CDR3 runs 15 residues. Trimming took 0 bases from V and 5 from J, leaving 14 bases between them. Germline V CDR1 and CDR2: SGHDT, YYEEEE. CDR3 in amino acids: CASSLGMGHGETQYF. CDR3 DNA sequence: TGTGCCAGCAGCTTGGGAATGGGACACGGGGAGACCCAGTACTTC.

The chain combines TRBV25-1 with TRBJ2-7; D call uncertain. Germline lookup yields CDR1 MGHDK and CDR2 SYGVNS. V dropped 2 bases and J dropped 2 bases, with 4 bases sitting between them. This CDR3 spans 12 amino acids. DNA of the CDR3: TGTGCCAGCAGTGAAAGAGCCTACGAGCAGTACTTC. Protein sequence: CASSERAYEQYF.

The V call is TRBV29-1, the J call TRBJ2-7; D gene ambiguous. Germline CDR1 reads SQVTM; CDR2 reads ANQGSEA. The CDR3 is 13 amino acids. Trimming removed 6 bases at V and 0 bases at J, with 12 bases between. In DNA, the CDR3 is TGCAGCGTAGCCGGACGGCGCTCCTACGAGCAGTACTTC. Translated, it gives CSVAGRRSYEQYF.

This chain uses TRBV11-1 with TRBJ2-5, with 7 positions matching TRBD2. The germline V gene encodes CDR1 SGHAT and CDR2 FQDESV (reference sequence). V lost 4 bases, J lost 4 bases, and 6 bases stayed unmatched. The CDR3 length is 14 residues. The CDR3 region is CASSSSGWGETQYF. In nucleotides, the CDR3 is TGTGCCAGCAGCTCTAGCGGTTGGGGAGAGACCCAGTACTTC.

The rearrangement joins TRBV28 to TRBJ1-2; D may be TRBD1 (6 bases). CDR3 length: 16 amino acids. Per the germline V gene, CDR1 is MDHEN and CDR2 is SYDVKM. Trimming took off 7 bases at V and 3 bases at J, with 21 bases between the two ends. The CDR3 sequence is CASTAGGHRADYGYTF. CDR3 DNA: TGTGCCAGCACCGCGGGGGGCCACAGGGCGGACTATGGCTACACCTTC.

CDR3 region: CASSSLMNTEAFF. Here the CDR3 DNA reads TGTGCCAGCAGTTCCCTCATGAACACTGAAGCTTTCTTT. The chain joins TRBV27 to TRBJ1-1; D remains unclear. The germline V gene encodes CDR1 MNHEY and CDR2 SMNVEV (reference sequence). The CDR3 runs to 13 residues. The germline V and J ends were trimmed by 4 bases and 0 bases, with 6 bases remaining between them.

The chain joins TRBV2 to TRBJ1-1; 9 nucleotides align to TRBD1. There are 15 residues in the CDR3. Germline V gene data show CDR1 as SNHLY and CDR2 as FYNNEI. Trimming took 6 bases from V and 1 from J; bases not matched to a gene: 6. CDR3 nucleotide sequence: TGTGCCAGCAGCCCCCGGACAGGGGAGAACACTGAAGCTTTCTTT. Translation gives CASSPRTGENTEAFF.

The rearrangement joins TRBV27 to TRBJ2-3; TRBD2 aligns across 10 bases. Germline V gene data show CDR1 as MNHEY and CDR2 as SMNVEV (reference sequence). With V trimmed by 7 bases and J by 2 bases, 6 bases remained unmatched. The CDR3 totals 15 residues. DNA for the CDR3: TGTGCCAGCACCTTAGCGGGGGGAATCACAGATACGCAGTATTTT. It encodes CASTLAGGITDTQYF.

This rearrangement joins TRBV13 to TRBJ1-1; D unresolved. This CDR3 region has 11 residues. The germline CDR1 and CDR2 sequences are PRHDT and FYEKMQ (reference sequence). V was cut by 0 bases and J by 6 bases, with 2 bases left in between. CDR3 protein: CASSLGPEAFF. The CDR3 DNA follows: TGTGCCAGCAGCTTAGGCCCTGAAGCTTTCTTT.

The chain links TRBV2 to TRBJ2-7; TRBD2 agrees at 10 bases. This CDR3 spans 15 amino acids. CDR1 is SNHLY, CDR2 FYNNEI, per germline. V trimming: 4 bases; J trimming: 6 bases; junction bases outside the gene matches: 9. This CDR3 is CASSGDPGLATEQYF. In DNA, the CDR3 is TGTGCCAGCAGTGGAGACCCGGGACTAGCGACCGAGCAGTACTTC.

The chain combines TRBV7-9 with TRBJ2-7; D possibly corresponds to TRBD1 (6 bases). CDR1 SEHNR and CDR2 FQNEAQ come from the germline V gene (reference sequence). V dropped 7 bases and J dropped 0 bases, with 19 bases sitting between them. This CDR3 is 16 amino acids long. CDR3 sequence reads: CASTDRYSQGSYEQYF. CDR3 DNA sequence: TGTGCCAGCACCGACCGATACTCACAGGGCTCCTACGAGCAGTACTTC.